The 24 T cell receptor beta chains given below trace back to one sample, sequenced in a study of Graves' ophthalmopathy and Graves' hyperthyroidism. RNA transcripts yielded amplified TCR beta CDR3 regions. An initial RT-PCR round employing HTBI primers preceded a second-round multiplex PCR. TCRdb ran MiXCR on the multiplex PCR reads and lists one entry per CDR3 protein. The sample lists 400,000 to 450,000 distinct CDR3 sequences; around a fifth were seen once. Material: peripheral blood. Receptor source: a woman younger than 30 with stable Graves' hyperthyroidism.

This clonotype was seen once. The V gene is TRBV7-3, the J gene TRBJ1-2, with a tentative D call TRBD1 (5 bases). This CDR3 has 15 residues. Germline loops: CDR1 SGHTA, CDR2 FQGTGA. The V end lost 5 bases, the J end lost 6 bases, and 19 bases lay between the germline ends. The CDR3 sequence: CASSPHPGVGNGYTF. For the CDR3, the DNA is TGTGCCAGCAGCCCGCATCCGGGGGTTGGAAATGGCTACACCTTC.

This clonotype has a single count. A clone one base away is much larger, so this may be a read error. The CDR3 does not end in the conserved phenylalanine or tryptophan, so this is likely a read error. The chain carries TRBV5-1 and TRBJ1-5, with a tentative D call TRBD1 (6 bases). Germline-derived CDR1 and CDR2 are SGHRS and YFSETQ. Trimming left V 1 base short and J 5 bases short, with 13 bases between. CDR3 length: 15 residues. CDR3 DNA: TGCGCCAGCAGCTTGTGGGTACAGGGTGATCAGCCCCAGCATTTG. This translates into CASSLWVQGDQPQHL.

The chain employs TRBV12-3 or TRBV12-4 and TRBJ1-6, with 10 bases aligning to TRBD1. The CDR3 is 15 amino acids. V gave up 3 bases and J gave up 7 bases; unmatched junction bases: 3. The CDR3 DNA follows: TGTGCCAGCAGTTTGGGACAGGGGAGGAATTCACCCCTCCACTTT. Translating it yields CASSLGQGRNSPLHF.

This clonotype was found many times. The J gene is TRBJ2-4, the V gene TRBV2; D uncertain. This CDR3 is 13 amino acids long. V shed 5 bases and J shed 4 bases, with 9 bases lying between them. Per germline, CDR1 SNHLY and CDR2 FYNNEI. CDR3 amino acids: CASSLDGKNIQYF. CDR3 nucleotides: TGTGCCAGCAGTTTAGACGGGAAAAACATTCAGTACTTC.

This chain connects TRBV20-1 to TRBJ1-5; tentative D call: TRBD1 (6 bases). This CDR3 is built from 18 residues. V was shortened by 0 bases and J by 0 bases, with 18 bases between the two germline ends. Germline values: CDR1 DFQATT, CDR2 SNEGSKA (reference sequence). CDR3 coding DNA: TGCAGTGCTAGAGATTACCGGGACAAGTTATATAGCAATCAGCCCCAGCATTTT. Translation: CSARDYRDKLYSNQPQHF.

This chain connects TRBV6-5 to TRBJ1-1; the D gene is possibly TRBD1 (6 bases). The CDR3 loop spans 11 amino acids. Trimming left V 4 bases short and J 12 bases short, with 12 bases between. Germline CDR1 MNHEY, CDR2 SVGAGI. The CDR3 DNA reads TGTGCCAGCAGTTCCGGGACATTAACTTTCTTT. Its protein is CASSSGTLTFF.

This clonotype was picked up many times. The V call is TRBV28, the J call TRBJ1-1; D is unclear. Trimming cost V 10 bases and J 1 base, with 10 bases left between them. Per the germline V gene, CDR1 is MDHEN and CDR2 is SYDVKM. The CDR3 is 12 residues long. CDR3 sequence: CATGRWNTEAFF. CDR3 DNA: TGTGCCACGGGCCGGTGGAACACTGAAGCTTTCTTT.

This clonotype was found many times. This chain uses TRBV7-9 with TRBJ2-5, with 16 bases identical to TRBD2. The CDR3 loop spans 16 amino acids. Germline CDR1 is SEHNR and CDR2 is FQNEAQ (reference sequence). The V segment lost 5 bases and the J segment 3 bases; nucleotides outside the gene matches: 3. This chain's CDR3 is CASSGTSGRAEETQYF. CDR3 bases: TGTGCCAGCAGCGGGACTAGCGGGAGGGCCGAAGAGACCCAGTACTTC.

The genes are TRBV12-3 or TRBV12-4 and TRBJ2-7; unclear D gene. The closer fit of TRBJ2-5 to the DNA end suggests the J call may be wrong. The CDR3 sequence is 16 residues long. The CDR3 nucleotides read TGTGCCAGCAGTTTAATGTCCCCCCTATTCCAAGAGACCCAGTACTTC. It encodes CASSLMSPLFQETQYF.

The chain has TRBV30 and TRBJ1-2; D is uncertain. V lost 0 bases, J lost 5 bases, and 13 bases lay in between. CDR1 GTSNPN and CDR2 SVGIG come from the germline V gene (reference sequence). The length of the CDR3 is 14 residues. For the CDR3, the DNA is TGTGCCTGGAGTGTACTGAGGGTACGGTATGGCTACACCTTC. Protein product: CAWSVLRVRYGYTF.

This clonotype was seen many times. Here the CDR3 reads CASSPGQGAEAFF. The CDR3 DNA sequence: TGTGCCAGCAGCCCCGGACAGGGGGCTGAAGCTTTCTTT. V is TRBV12-3 or TRBV12-4 and J is TRBJ1-1; 10 bases match TRBD1. The CDR3 covers 13 residues. With 6 bases clipped from V and 6 bases from J, the junction kept 4 bases outside the gene matches.

This clonotype was recorded many times. The rearrangement links TRBV29-1 to TRBJ2-2; 7 bases agree with TRBD1. The length of the CDR3 is 14 residues. CDR1 SQVTM and CDR2 ANQGSEA come from the germline V gene. The trim removed 3 bases at V and 6 bases at J, leaving 7 bases unmatched. The CDR3 nucleotides are TGCAGCGTTGAGAACTACAGGGGCTCCGGGGAGCTGTTTTTT. Protein sequence: CSVENYRGSGELFF.

This chain joins TRBV6-2 or TRBV6-3 and TRBJ2-2; TRBD2 matches at 13 bases. V was clipped by 8 bases and J by 2 bases; unmatched bases: 8. Germline loops: CDR1 MNHEY, CDR2 SVGEGT. CDR3 length: 17 amino acids. The CDR3 is CASGLAGAGPNTGELFF. DNA for the CDR3: TGTGCCAGCGGACTAGCGGGAGCGGGCCCCAACACCGGGGAGCTGTTTTTT.

This clonotype was found many times. This chain uses TRBV28 with TRBJ2-7; D might be TRBD1 (6 bases). V lost 3 bases, J lost 2 bases, and 17 bases lay in between. The CDR3 runs to 16 residues. CDR1 MDHEN and CDR2 SYDVKM come from the germline V gene. The CDR3 DNA follows: TGTGCCAGCAGTTTGGTCCCCGGACAGTCCCCCTACGAGCAGTACTTC. Its protein is CASSLVPGQSPYEQYF.

This clonotype occurred many times. The CDR3 end shows no conserved phenylalanine or tryptophan, and so a read error is likely. Because the CDR3's place on the DNA is in doubt, the DNA is left out and the CDR3 is given as listed by TCRdb. The chain employs TRBV6-1 and TRBJ1-2. The CDR3 is 12 residues long, ends included. Per the germline V gene, CDR1 is MNHNS and CDR2 is SASEGT. The CDR3 sequence is CASSENRDKRLT.

This clonotype came up many times. The gene calls are TRBV12-3 or TRBV12-4 and TRBJ1-5; D remains ambiguous. Trimming removed 1 base at V and 7 bases at J, with 8 bases between. This CDR3 region has 13 residues. The CDR3 here is CASSLDGEQPQHF. Written as DNA, the CDR3 is TGTGCCAGCAGTTTAGACGGAGAACAGCCCCAGCATTTT.

This clonotype was counted many times. The V call is TRBV6-1, the J call TRBJ1-5; D is unresolved. The CDR3 length is 16 residues. Germline V gives CDR1 MNHNS, CDR2 SASEGT. V dropped 2 bases and J dropped 0 bases, with 11 bases sitting between them. The CDR3 nucleotides read TGTGCCAGCAGTGAATTACCGCATAATAGCAATCAGCCCCAGCATTTT. Amino acid sequence: CASSELPHNSNQPQHF.

For this clonotype: Given a much more abundant clone one base away, this may be a read error. The CDR3, as DNA: TGTGCCAGCAGCAGACGGACCGATACTGAAGCTTTCTTT. Translating gives CASSRRTDTEAFF. The chain employs TRBV7-9 and TRBJ1-1; D is ambiguous. Between the trimmed V and J ends, which lost 5 bases and 5 bases, there was a span of 12 bases. The germline CDR1 and CDR2 sequences are SEHNR and FQNEAQ (reference sequence). This CDR3 comprises 13 residues. The complete variable domain, with remaining parts taken from reference TRBV7-9 and TRBJ1-1, reads DTGVSQNPRHKITKRGQNVTFRCDPISEHNRLYWYRQTLGQGPEFLTYFQNEAQLEKSRLLSDRFSAERPKGSFSTLEIQRTEQGDSAMYLCASSRRTDTEAFFGQGTRLTVV.

This clonotype was picked up many times. This chain joins TRBV6-5 and TRBJ2-5; 8 bases agree with TRBD1. CDR3 size: 14 residues. Trimming removed 5 bases from V and 3 bases from J; junction bases left unmatched: 5. Germline V gene data show CDR1 as MNHEY and CDR2 as SVGAGI. This CDR3 is CASSTRQGKETQYF. The DNA of the CDR3 is TGTGCCAGCAGTACCCGACAGGGGAAAGAGACCCAGTACTTC.

The chain carries TRBV20-1 and TRBJ2-7; 8 positions agree with TRBD1. CDR1 is DFQATT and CDR2 is SNEGSKA in the germline V gene (reference sequence). The CDR3 loop spans 12 amino acids. V shed 6 bases, J shed 9 bases, and the junction held 10 bases outside the gene matches. In DNA, the CDR3 is TGCAGTGCACTTTCAGGGGGCGTGGGGCAGTACTTC. Translating gives CSALSGGVGQYF.

This chain links TRBV6-2 or TRBV6-3 with TRBJ1-1; D is uncertain. CDR1 and CDR2 from the germline V gene are MNHEY and SVGEGT. V lost 2 bases, J lost 4 bases, and 11 bases lay in between. This CDR3 is built from 14 residues. The DNA for the CDR3 is TGTGCCAGCAGTTACCGGGGTTCGGGCACTGAAGCTTTCTTT. Protein sequence: CASSYRGSGTEAFF.

This clonotype was found many times. V gene TRBV6-1 combines with J gene TRBJ2-2, with 8 bases matching TRBD2. Germline trimming cut 11 bases from V and 7 bases from J; bases unmatched to any gene: 9. This CDR3 has 13 amino acids. CDR1 and CDR2 from the germline V gene are MNHNS and SASEGT. CDR3 region: CAGKAGENGELFF. CDR3 in DNA: TGTGCCGGAAAAGCGGGAGAGAACGGGGAGCTGTTTTTT.

This clonotype showed up many times. J is TRBJ1-1 and V is TRBV7-2, with a tentative D call TRBD1 (5 bases). This CDR3 has 14 amino acids. Per germline, CDR1 SGHTA and CDR2 FQGNSA. V was cut by 7 bases and J by 2 bases, with 14 bases left in between. The CDR3 sequence is CASTALGVNTEAFF. The CDR3 nucleotides read TGTGCCAGCACCGCTTTGGGGGTCAACACTGAAGCTTTCTTT.

This clonotype has ten or more counts. The rearrangement uses TRBV4-1 and TRBJ2-7; 9 bases line up with TRBD1. Germline V lookup: CDR1 MGHRA, CDR2 YSYEKL. The CDR3 loop spans 15 amino acids. Unmatched junction bases numbered 9, after V lost 3 bases and J lost 6 bases. CDR3 protein: CASSHPGQGTGEQYF. CDR3 nucleotides: TGCGCCAGCAGCCATCCGGGACAGGGAACTGGCGAGCAGTACTTC.